A selection of T cell receptor beta chains follows, all from one sample in a study of T cell repertoires in cytomegalovirus infection. TCRdb re-called the reads through MiXCR, storing one row per CDR3 protein. The data hold some 800,000 distinct CDR3 sequences, with approximately 32% observed a single time. Antigens for these TCRs are unknown. The sequencing used cultured CD8+ T cells from PBMCs, collected from culture after CMV antigen stimulation. All receptors derive from a human donor in good health (CMV status not recorded). Some clones in this sample may be carry-over from other donors' samples. CDR3s include the opening cysteine and the closing phenylalanine or tryptophan. The D gene is left open where the match is weak. Size is stated for part of the rows, as once, few or many counts, or as a class when the clone is expanded.

DNA: TGTGCCAGCAGCCCGGACACGTCCTCTGGAAACACCATATATTTT
CDR3: CASSPDTSSGNTIYF
size: few
V: TRBV6-2/TRBV6-3
D: .
J: TRBJ1-3

DNA: TGTGCCAGCAGTTTAATAGGGGGGAGAGAGGATGAGCAGTTCTTC
CDR3: CASSLIGGREDEQFF
size: .
V: TRBV12-3/TRBV12-4
D: .
J: TRBJ2-1

DNA: TGTGCCAGCAGTTTATTAGCCGGGGAGCTGTTTTTT
CDR3: CASSLLAGELFF
size: many
V: TRBV27
D: .
J: TRBJ2-2

DNA: TGTGCCAGCAGCCCTATAGATGAGCAGTTCTTC
CDR3: CASSPIDEQFF
size: few
V: TRBV7-9
D: .
J: TRBJ2-1

DNA: TGTGCCAGCAGTCCGTCATCACCCAAAAACATTCAGTACTTC
CDR3: CASSPSSPKNIQYF
size: .
V: TRBV12-3/TRBV12-4
D: .
J: TRBJ2-4

DNA: TGTGCCAGCAGTTACTCGATTGGGGGGGGCACAGATACGCAGTATTTT
CDR3: CASSYSIGGGTDTQYF
size: few
V: TRBV6-6
D: TRBD2
J: TRBJ2-3

DNA: TGTGCCAGCAGCGTCACAGGGTGGGGCGGGGAGCTGTTTTTT
CDR3: CASSVTGWGGELFF
size: many
V: TRBV7-2
D: .
J: TRBJ2-2

DNA: TGTGCCAGTAGTATAGTAGGGGGGAGACAGGGTTACACCGGGGAGCTGTTTTTT
CDR3: CASSIVGGRQGYTGELFF
size: .
V: TRBV19
D: .
J: TRBJ2-2

DNA: TGCAGCGTTGAGGAAGGGACAGGGAGATCCCCCAAAGAGACCCAGTACTTC
CDR3: CSVEEGTGRSPKETQYF
size: .
V: TRBV29-1
D: TRBD1
J: TRBJ2-5

DNA: TGTGCCAGCAGCGGCGCACCTACAGGGGATGGGGGCTACACCTTC
CDR3: CASSGAPTGDGGYTF
size: .
V: TRBV7-9
D: TRBD1
J: TRBJ1-2

DNA: TGTGCCAGCACCTCGACCCGTAATCGAGATACGCAGTATTTT
CDR3: CASTSTRNRDTQYF
size: few
V: TRBV5-4
D: .
J: TRBJ2-3

DNA: TGCAGTGCTAGTGCCGGGACACAGAACACTGAAGCTTTCTTT
CDR3: CSASAGTQNTEAFF
size: few
V: TRBV20-1
D: .
J: TRBJ1-1

DNA: TGTGCCAGTAGTATTTGGACAGGGGTTGCTGGGGCCAACGTCCTGACTTTC
CDR3: CASSIWTGVAGANVLTF
size: .
V: TRBV19
D: TRBD1
J: TRBJ2-6

DNA: TGCGCCAGCACTAGGACACCCACCTACGAGCAGTACTTC
CDR3: CASTRTPTYEQYF
size: few
V: TRBV10-2
D: .
J: TRBJ2-7

DNA: TGTGCCAGCAGCCCCGCAGGGGGAACGCAGTATTTT
CDR3: CASSPAGGTQYF
size: few
V: TRBV7-6
D: TRBD1
J: TRBJ2-3

DNA: TGTGCCAGCAGCATCAACAGGGGTCTCGGGTTTGATGAGCAGTTCTTC
CDR3: CASSINRGLGFDEQFF
size: .
V: TRBV7-9
D: TRBD1
J: TRBJ2-1

DNA: TGTGCCAGCATCCCCAAGGGGGGGCCGATCTATGGCTACACCTTC
CDR3: CASIPKGGPIYGYTF
size: .
V: TRBV6-1
D: .
J: TRBJ1-2

DNA: TGTGCCAGTAGTATAGACGCCGATTACGGAAACACTGAAGCTTTCTTT
CDR3: CASSIDADYGNTEAFF
size: once
V: TRBV19
D: .
J: TRBJ1-1

DNA: TGTGCCAGCAGTACGGGGGTAGGTACTGAAGCTTTCTTT
CDR3: CASSTGVGTEAFF
size: .
V: TRBV27
D: .
J: TRBJ1-1

DNA: TGTGCCAGCACCAGGGGGGATGGGGTGTGGACAGGGGGCTTCGCCGGGGAGCTGTTTTTT
CDR3: CASTRGDGVWTGGFAGELFF
size: .
V: TRBV6-5
D: TRBD1
J: TRBJ2-2

DNA: TGTGCCAGCAGCACGACAGGGCCTAGCACAGATACGCAGTATTTT
CDR3: CASSTTGPSTDTQYF
size: .
V: TRBV7-6
D: TRBD1
J: TRBJ2-3

DNA: TGTGCCAGTACTCGCGGGAATCAGCCCCAGCATTTT
CDR3: CASTRGNQPQHF
size: few
V: TRBV7-9
D: .
J: TRBJ1-5

DNA: TGTGCCAGCAGTCCCGCCGGACTAGTTCGGTACTTC
CDR3: CASSPAGLVRYF
size: .
V: TRBV12-3/TRBV12-4
D: TRBD2
J: TRBJ2-7

DNA: TGTACCAGCAGACTTGAGGCAGGATCGGGGTGGGCTGAAGCTTTCTTT
CDR3: CTSRLEAGSGWAEAFF
size: .
V: TRBV6-1
D: .
J: TRBJ1-1

DNA: TGTGCCAGCAGCCCCGATACGCAGTATTTT
CDR3: CASSPDTQYF
size: many
V: TRBV7-8
D: .
J: TRBJ2-3

DNA: TGTGCCAACAGACCCGGACCGTTCTCTGGAAACACCATATATTTT
CDR3: CANRPGPFSGNTIYF
size: .
V: TRBV12-3/TRBV12-4
D: .
J: TRBJ1-3

DNA: TGTGCCAGCAGCTTAGGGGGTTTCGATGAGCAGTTCTTC
CDR3: CASSLGGFDEQFF
size: many
V: TRBV7-6
D: .
J: TRBJ2-1

DNA: TGTGCCAGTCCTGGGACTAGCGGGGGGCCTGAGACAGATACGCAGTATTTT
CDR3: CASPGTSGGPETDTQYF
size: .
V: TRBV6-6
D: TRBD2
J: TRBJ2-3

DNA: TGTGCCAGCAGTGTTAAGAGCACCTCTGGGGCCAACGTCCTGACTTTC
CDR3: CASSVKSTSGANVLTF
size: .
V: TRBV2
D: .
J: TRBJ2-6

DNA: TGTGCCAGCAGCTACGGGACAGGGTACAATGAGCAGTTCTTC
CDR3: CASSYGTGYNEQFF
size: .
V: TRBV7-6
D: TRBD1
J: TRBJ2-1

DNA: TGTGCCACCGTCGGGAGATGGACCCAGTACTTC
CDR3: CATVGRWTQYF
size: .
V: TRBV24-1
D: .
J: TRBJ2-5

DNA: TGCGCCAGCAGCCAAGTCTGGGGGGGACAGCCTAACACCGGGGAGCTGTTTTTT
CDR3: CASSQVWGGQPNTGELFF
size: .
V: TRBV4-3
D: .
J: TRBJ2-2

DNA: TGTGCCAGCACCTTACTAGCGGGGGGGACCTACAATGAGCAGTTCTTC
CDR3: CASTLLAGGTYNEQFF
size: few
V: TRBV27
D: TRBD2
J: TRBJ2-1

DNA: TGTGCCAGCAGTCTCCGTAGGACGGAAGAGACCCAGTACTTC
CDR3: CASSLRRTEETQYF
size: .
V: TRBV12-3/TRBV12-4
D: .
J: TRBJ2-5

DNA: TGTGCCAGCAGCGGGGGGGGGGGTCAAGGGTTCAATGAGCAGTTCTTC
CDR3: CASSGGGGQGFNEQFF
size: .
V: TRBV7-2
D: TRBD2
J: TRBJ2-1

DNA: TGTGCCAGTAGTATCCGCCAGGGGTACGAAAAACTGTTTTTT
CDR3: CASSIRQGYEKLFF
size: .
V: TRBV19
D: .
J: TRBJ1-4

DNA: TGTGCCAGCAGCCCCCGGGGACTAGGGGTCCAAGAGACCCAGTACTTC
CDR3: CASSPRGLGVQETQYF
size: .
V: TRBV4-2
D: TRBD2
J: TRBJ2-5

DNA: TGTGCCAGCATCTCAGGGCCCGCCAATGGCTACACCTTC
CDR3: CASISGPANGYTF
size: few
V: TRBV6-6
D: .
J: TRBJ1-2

DNA: TGTGCCAGCAGCGCCGGAGGACTAGCGGGCCCCGGGGATGAGCAGTTCTTC
CDR3: CASSAGGLAGPGDEQFF
size: .
V: TRBV9
D: TRBD2
J: TRBJ2-1

DNA: TGTGCCAGCAGTCTTAGCGGGGGGGCTTTCTACAATGAGCAGTTCTTC
CDR3: CASSLSGGAFYNEQFF
size: .
V: TRBV27
D: TRBD2
J: TRBJ2-1

DNA: TGTGCCAGTAACTCAGGGCAGCCCCAGCATTTT
CDR3: CASNSGQPQHF
size: .
V: TRBV19
D: .
J: TRBJ1-5

DNA: TGTGCCAGTAAGATAAGCTATGCGACCTACGAGCAGTACTTC
CDR3: CASKISYATYEQYF
size: few
V: TRBV19
D: .
J: TRBJ2-7

DNA: TGTGCCAGCAGCTTAGCGAAGCCCGTCTCCTATAATTCACCCCTCCACTTT
CDR3: CASSLAKPVSYNSPLHF
size: .
V: TRBV7-9
D: .
J: TRBJ1-6

DNA: TGTGCCAGCAGTTACTCGAGAGGGAGTGTACTCGCCATTCAGTACTTC
CDR3: CASSYSRGSVLAIQYF
size: .
V: TRBV6-6
D: .
J: TRBJ2-4

DNA: TGTGCCAGCAGTGTCCTAGGAGGGGGAGTATCTATAAGCTATGGCTACACCTTC
CDR3: CASSVLGGGVSISYGYTF
size: few
V: TRBV12-3/TRBV12-4
D: .
J: TRBJ1-2

DNA: TGCAGCGTAGGACTAGCGGGGGTGCAAGAGACCCAGTACTTC
CDR3: CSVGLAGVQETQYF
size: few
V: TRBV29-1
D: TRBD2
J: TRBJ2-5

DNA: TGTGCCAGCAGCACCTCAAACAGGGGGCGACTTTCAACTGAAGCTTTCTTT
CDR3: CASSTSNRGRLSTEAFF
size: .
V: TRBV7-9
D: TRBD1
J: TRBJ1-1

DNA: TGTGCCGTTCTATCTGGGGCCAACGTCCTGACTTTC
CDR3: CAVLSGANVLTF
size: .
V: TRBV27
D: .
J: TRBJ2-6

DNA: TGTGACATCAGTGGCCTAGCGGGGAGAGCCACAGATACGCAGTATTTT
CDR3: CDISGLAGRATDTQYF
size: once
V: TRBV10-3
D: TRBD2
J: TRBJ2-3

DNA: TGTGCCAGCAGTTACCTCTATAAGGCGCCAAAGAACACTGAAGCTTTCTTT
CDR3: CASSYLYKAPKNTEAFF
size: few
V: TRBV6-2/TRBV6-3
D: .
J: TRBJ1-1

DNA: TGTGCCAGCAGCTTTGGGGGGGGGCCCGATGAGCAGTTCTTC
CDR3: CASSFGGGPDEQFF
size: few
V: TRBV5-5
D: .
J: TRBJ2-1

DNA: TGCGCCAGCAGCCAAGAATTGATGGGGAATCAGCCCCAGCATTTT
CDR3: CASSQELMGNQPQHF
size: many
V: TRBV4-1
D: .
J: TRBJ1-5

DNA: TGCAGTGCTAGAGATCTAGCGGGGGGTTACAATGAGCAGTTCTTC
CDR3: CSARDLAGGYNEQFF
size: .
V: TRBV20-1
D: TRBD2
J: TRBJ2-1